This T cell receptor (beta chain) was recovered during a study of blood T cell repertoires in COVID-19. Background on the study: From T cells, B-cell-depleted T cells, or PBMCs came the material, which was cDNA or gDNA.

Residents of approximately 25 US areas, aged about 18 to 95 years, made up the participants. Participant-reported clinical history was the basis for cohort assignment. The CDR3 runs to 15 residues. Germline-derived CDR1 and CDR2 are SGHDT and YYEEEE. V was pared by 2 bases and J by 6 bases, with 6 bases of the junction left unmatched. Per the original methods: Researchers report that nucleated cell counts were estimated from reference gene primer amplification. Produced via immunoSEQ multiplex PCR; TCRdb's table is partial and in-frame only. That table furnishes V, J and clone size, whereas the DNA furnished D and trimming. The data contain about 400,000 clones, 70% to 90% of them seen just once; the ten biggest clones take up roughly 2%.

The receptor comes from a woman aged 40 to 50 with acute COVID-19. The specimen was PBMCs or T cells enriched from blood (not recorded which). The chain carries TRBV5-6 and TRBJ2-2; 8 bases agree with TRBD2. The CDR3 DNA reads TGTGCCAGCAGCTTCGGGGGGGCGACGGCCGGGGAGCTGTTTTTT. This codes for CASSFGGATAGELFF.